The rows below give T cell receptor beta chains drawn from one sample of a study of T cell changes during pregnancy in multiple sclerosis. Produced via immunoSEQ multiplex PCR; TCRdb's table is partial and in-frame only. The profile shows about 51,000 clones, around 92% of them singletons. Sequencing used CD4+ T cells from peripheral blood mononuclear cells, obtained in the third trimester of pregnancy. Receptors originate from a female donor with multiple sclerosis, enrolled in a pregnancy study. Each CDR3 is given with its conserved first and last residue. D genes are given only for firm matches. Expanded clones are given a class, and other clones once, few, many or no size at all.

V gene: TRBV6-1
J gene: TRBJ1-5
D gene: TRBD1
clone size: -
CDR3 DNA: TGTGCCAGCGTGGACAGGGCTAATCAGCCCCAGCATTTT
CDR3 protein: CASVDRANQPQHF

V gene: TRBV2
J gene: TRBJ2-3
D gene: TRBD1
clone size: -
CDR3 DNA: TGTGCCAGCAAGGGACAGGGGGCTTTGGATACGCAGTATTTT
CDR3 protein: CASKGQGALDTQYF

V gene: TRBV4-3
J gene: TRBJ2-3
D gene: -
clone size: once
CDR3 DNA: TGCGCCAGCAGCCAAGATGTATCGCGGGATACGCAGTATTTT
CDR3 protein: CASSQDVSRDTQYF

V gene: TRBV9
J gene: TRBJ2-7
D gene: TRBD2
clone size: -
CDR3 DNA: TGTGCCAGCAGCGTAGGCCCAGCGGGAGCGGCTAGCGAGCAGTACTTC
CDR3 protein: CASSVGPAGAASEQYF

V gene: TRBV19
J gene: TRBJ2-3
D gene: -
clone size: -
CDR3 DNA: TGTGCCAGTAGCCGGGGAGGGGGGGCAGATACGCAGTATTTT
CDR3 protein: CASSRGGGADTQYF

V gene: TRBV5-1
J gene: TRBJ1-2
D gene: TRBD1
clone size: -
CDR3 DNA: TGCGCCAGCAGCTCGACAGGGGTTTATGGCTACACCTTC
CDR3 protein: CASSSTGVYGYTF

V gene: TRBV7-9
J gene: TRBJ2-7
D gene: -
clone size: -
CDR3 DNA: TGTGCCAGCAGCCGGGCGCAGGGGCCCTACGAGCAGTACTTC
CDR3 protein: CASSRAQGPYEQYF

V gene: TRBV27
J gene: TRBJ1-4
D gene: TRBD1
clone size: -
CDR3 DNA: TGTGCCAGCAGGGGACAGGAGCACGAAAAACTGTTTTTT
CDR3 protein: CASRGQEHEKLFF

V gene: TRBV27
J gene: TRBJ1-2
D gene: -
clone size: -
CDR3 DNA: TGTGCCAGCAGCGGCCAGGGCAACTATGGCTACACCTTC
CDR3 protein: CASSGQGNYGYTF

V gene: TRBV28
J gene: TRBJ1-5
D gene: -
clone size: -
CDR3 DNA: TGTGCCAGCAGTTTCCGCAGACATAGCAATCAGCCCCAGCATTTT
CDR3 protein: CASSFRRHSNQPQHF

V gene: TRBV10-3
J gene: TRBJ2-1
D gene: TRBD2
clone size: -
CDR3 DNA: TGTGCCATCGGGGGAGCGGGAGTTGGGCATGAGCAGTTCTTC
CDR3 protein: CAIGGAGVGHEQFF

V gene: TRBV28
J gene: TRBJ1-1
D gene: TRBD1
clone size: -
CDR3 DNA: TGTGCCAGCAGTCAGGGTGGACAGGGTTACACTGAAGCTTTCTTT
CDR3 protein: CASSQGGQGYTEAFF

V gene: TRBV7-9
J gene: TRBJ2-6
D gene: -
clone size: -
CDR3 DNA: TGTGCCAGCAGCTTTGATCGAGGGATCTCTGGGGCCAACGTCCTGACTTTC
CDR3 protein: CASSFDRGISGANVLTF

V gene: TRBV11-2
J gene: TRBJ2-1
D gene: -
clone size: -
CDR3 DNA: TGTGCCAGCAGCTTATTCCCAGCGGGCTCCTACAATGAGCAGTTCTTC
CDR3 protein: CASSLFPAGSYNEQFF

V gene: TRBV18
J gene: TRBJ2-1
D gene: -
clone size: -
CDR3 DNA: TGTGCCAGCTCACCACAAAGCGAGCAGTTCTTC
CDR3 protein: CASSPQSEQFF

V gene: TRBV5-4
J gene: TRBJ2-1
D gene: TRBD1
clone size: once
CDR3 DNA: TGTGCCAGCAGCCGGGACAGGGGATACAATGAGCAGTTCTTC
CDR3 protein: CASSRDRGYNEQFF

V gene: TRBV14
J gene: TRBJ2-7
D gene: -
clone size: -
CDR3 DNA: TGTGCCAGCAGCCAAGATAGTAGATGGAGTCACGAGCAGTACTTC
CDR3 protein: CASSQDSRWSHEQYF

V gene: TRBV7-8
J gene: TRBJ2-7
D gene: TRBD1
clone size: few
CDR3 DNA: TGTGCCAGCAGCTTACCGGGACAGACCTACGAGCAGTACTTC
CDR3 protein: CASSLPGQTYEQYF

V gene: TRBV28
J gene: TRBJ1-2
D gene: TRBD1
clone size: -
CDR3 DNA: TGTGCCACCCCGGGACAGGGAGGTTATGGCTACACCTTC
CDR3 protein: CATPGQGGYGYTF

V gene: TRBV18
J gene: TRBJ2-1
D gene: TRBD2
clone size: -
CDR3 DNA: TGTGCCAGCTCACCCCGACTAGCGGGAGCCTACAATGAGCAGTTCTTC
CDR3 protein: CASSPRLAGAYNEQFF

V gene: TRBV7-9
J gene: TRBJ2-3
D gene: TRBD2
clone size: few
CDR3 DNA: TGTGCCAGCAGCTTATTCCGCGGGAGAAGTAGGGATACGCAGTATTTT
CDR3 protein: CASSLFRGRSRDTQYF

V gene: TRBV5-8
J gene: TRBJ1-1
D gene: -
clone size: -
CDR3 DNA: TGTGCCAGCAGCGGCGGGACCGAGGTTTTCTTT
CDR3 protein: CASSGGTEVFF

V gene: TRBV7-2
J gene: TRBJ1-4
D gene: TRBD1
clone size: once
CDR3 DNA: TGTGCCAGCAGCTTAGAACAGGGGAGAAGGGCTAATGAAAAACTGTTTTTT
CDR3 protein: CASSLEQGRRANEKLFF

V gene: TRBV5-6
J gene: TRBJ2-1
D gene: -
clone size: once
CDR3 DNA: TGTGCCAGCATCGAAACAGGGCTCTACAATGAGCAGTTCTTC
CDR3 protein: CASIETGLYNEQFF

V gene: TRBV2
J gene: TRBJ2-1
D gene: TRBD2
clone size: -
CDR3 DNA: TGTGCCAGCCGTTTAAGGGCTAGCGGGCAGAGCTCCTACAATGAGCAGTTCTTC
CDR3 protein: CASRLRASGQSSYNEQFF

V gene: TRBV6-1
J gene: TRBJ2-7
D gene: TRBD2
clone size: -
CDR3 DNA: TGTGCCAGCAGTGCGGCTAGCGGGATGATATACGAGCAGTACTTC
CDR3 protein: CASSAASGMIYEQYF

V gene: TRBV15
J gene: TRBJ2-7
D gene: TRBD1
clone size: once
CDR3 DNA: TGTGCCACCGATAGAGGAACAGGGGGCAGCTCCTACGAGCAGTACTTC
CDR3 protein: CATDRGTGGSSYEQYF

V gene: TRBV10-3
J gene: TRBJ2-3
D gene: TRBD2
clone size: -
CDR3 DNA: TGTGCCATCAGTGAGACTAGCGGGAGAGATACGCAGTATTTT
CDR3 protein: CAISETSGRDTQYF

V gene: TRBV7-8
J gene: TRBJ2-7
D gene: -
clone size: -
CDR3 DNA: TGTGCCAGCAGCTGGCAGACTTCATCCTACGAGCAGTACTTC
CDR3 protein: CASSWQTSSYEQYF

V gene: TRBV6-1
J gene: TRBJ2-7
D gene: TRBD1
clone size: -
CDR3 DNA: TGTGCCAGCAGTGTGGGACAGAGTATGACCGACAGGACCTACGAGCAGTACTTC
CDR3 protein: CASSVGQSMTDRTYEQYF

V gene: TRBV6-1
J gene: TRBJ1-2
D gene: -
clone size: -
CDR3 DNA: TGTGCCAGCAGTGAAGCCTCCAGGGCAGGTTGGGGCTACACCTTC
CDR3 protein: CASSEASRAGWGYTF

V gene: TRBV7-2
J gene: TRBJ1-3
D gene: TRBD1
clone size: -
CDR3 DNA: TGTGCCAGCAGCATGACAGGGGGAAACACCATATATTTT
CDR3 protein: CASSMTGGNTIYF

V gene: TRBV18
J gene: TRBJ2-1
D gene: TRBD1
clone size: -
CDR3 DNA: TGTGCCAGCTCACTGGGACAGGTGTCTCACAATGAGCAGTTCTTC
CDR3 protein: CASSLGQVSHNEQFF

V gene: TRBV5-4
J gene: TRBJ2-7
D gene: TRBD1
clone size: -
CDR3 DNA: TGTGCCAGCAGCCGGGACAGGCGGACCTACGAGCAGTACTTC
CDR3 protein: CASSRDRRTYEQYF

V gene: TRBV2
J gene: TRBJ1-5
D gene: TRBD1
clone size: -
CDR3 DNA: TGTGCCAGCAGACGGGACAGGGGAAGCAATCAGCCCCAGCATTTT
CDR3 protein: CASRRDRGSNQPQHF

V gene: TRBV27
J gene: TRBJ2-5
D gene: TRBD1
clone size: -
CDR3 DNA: TGTGCCAGCAGACTCTTTGGGACAGCTCAAGAGACCCAGTACTTC
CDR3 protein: CASRLFGTAQETQYF

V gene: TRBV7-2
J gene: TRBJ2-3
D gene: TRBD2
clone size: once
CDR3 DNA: TGTGCCAGCAGCTTACGAGCTAGCGGGAGGGCATGGACAGATACGCAGTATTTT
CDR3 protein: CASSLRASGRAWTDTQYF

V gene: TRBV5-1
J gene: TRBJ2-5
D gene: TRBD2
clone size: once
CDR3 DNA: TGCGCCAGCAGCTTGCTAGCGGAAGAGACCCAGTACTTC
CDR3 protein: CASSLLAEETQYF

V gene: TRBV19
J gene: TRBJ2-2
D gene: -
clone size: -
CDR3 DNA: TGTGCCAGTAGTATGGGTTGGGGAGCTAACACCGGGGAGCTGTTTTTT
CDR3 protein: CASSMGWGANTGELFF

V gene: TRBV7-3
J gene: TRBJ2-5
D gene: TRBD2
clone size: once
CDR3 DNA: TGTGCCAGCAGCTTACGGCGACTAGCGGGAGTTTGGGAGACCCAGTACTTC
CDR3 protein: CASSLRRLAGVWETQYF

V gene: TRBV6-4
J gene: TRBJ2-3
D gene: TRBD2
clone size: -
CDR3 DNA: TGTGCCAGCAGTGGGGGTACAAGCGGGACTAGCACAGATACGCAGTATTTT
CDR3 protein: CASSGGTSGTSTDTQYF

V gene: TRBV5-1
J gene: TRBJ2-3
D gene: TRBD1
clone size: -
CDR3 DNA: TGCGCCAGCAGCTCCGGGACAGTTATAGATACGCAGTATTTT
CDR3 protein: CASSSGTVIDTQYF

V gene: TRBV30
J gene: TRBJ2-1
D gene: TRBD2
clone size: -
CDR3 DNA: TGTGCCTGTTCGTTAGCTAGCGGGAGGACCTACAATGAGCAGTTCTTC
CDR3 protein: CACSLASGRTYNEQFF

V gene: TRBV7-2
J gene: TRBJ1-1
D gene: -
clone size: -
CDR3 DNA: TGTGCCAGCAGCTTACTCCAGGGAGGTTCAGAAGCTTTCTTT
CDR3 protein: CASSLLQGGSEAFF

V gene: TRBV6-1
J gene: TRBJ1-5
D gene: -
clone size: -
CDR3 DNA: TGTGCCAGCAGTGAAGCGCGTCATCAGCCCCAGCATTTT
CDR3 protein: CASSEARHQPQHF

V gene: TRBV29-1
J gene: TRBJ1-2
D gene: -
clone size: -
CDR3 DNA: TGCAGCGTTTGGGCAGGTGTATATGGCTACACCTTC
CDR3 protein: CSVWAGVYGYTF

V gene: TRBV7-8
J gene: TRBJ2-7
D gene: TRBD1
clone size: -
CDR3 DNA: TGTGCCAGCAGCTCCGGAAGCAGGGGGCTGGCCGAGCAGTACTTC
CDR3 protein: CASSSGSRGLAEQYF

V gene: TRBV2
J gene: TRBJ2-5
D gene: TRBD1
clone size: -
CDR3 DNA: TGTGCCAGCAGCAGGACAGGCCCCCAAGAGACCCAGTACTTC
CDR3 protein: CASSRTGPQETQYF

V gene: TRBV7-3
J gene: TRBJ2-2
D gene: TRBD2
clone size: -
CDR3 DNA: TGTGCCAGCAGCTTATGGGGGGGACGGAACACCGGGGAGCTGTTTTTT
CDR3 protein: CASSLWGGRNTGELFF

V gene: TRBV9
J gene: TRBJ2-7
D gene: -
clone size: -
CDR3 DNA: TGTGCCAGCAGCGTAGTAGTGGTGATGGAGGGAGGGGGTTACGAGCAGTACTTC
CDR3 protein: CASSVVVVMEGGGYEQYF

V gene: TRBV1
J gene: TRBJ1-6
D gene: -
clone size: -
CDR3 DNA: TGCACCAGCAGCCAAGATAGTAGACGGCGGTCACCCCTCCACTTT
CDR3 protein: CTSSQDSRRRSPLHF